This T cell receptor beta chain was documented in a study of blood T cells in healthy people across ages. V was cut by 3 bases and J by 8 bases, with 19 bases left in between. This CDR3 comprises 15 residues. Germline V gene sequence: CDR1 SGHTA, CDR2 FQGTGA. The authors ran a second PCR of about 7 to 11 cycles using a sample-barcoded 5' primer and a J-beta primer mix. All cDNA molecules were each tagged by a template-switch adaptor with 12 random nucleotides. MiXCR, applied by TCRdb to the 5' RACE reads, yields one record per CDR3 protein. Of more than 800,000 distinct CDR3 sequences in the sample, 35% to 55% were seen once.

This receptor was obtained from a woman aged 55 to 70 in good health. The chain links TRBV7-3 to TRBJ1-2; D is ambiguous. The sample consisted of blood. The CDR3 DNA follows: TGTGCCAGCAGCTTTCACGCTAAAAAAAGGGAGGGCTACACCTTC. Amino acids: CASSFHAKKREGYTF.